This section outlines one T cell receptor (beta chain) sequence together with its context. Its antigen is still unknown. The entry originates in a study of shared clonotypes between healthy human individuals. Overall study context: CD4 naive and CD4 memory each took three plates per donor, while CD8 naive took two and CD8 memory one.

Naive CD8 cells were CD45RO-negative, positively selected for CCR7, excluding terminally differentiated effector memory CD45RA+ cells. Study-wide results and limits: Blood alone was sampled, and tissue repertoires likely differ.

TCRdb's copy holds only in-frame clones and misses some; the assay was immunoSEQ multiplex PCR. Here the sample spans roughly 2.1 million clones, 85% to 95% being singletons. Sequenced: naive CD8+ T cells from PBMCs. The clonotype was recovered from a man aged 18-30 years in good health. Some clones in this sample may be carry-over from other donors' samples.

The CDR3 nucleotides are TGTGCCAGCAGTACCCGGGGGTCACCCCTCCACTTT. It encodes CASSTRGSPLHF. The rearrangement uses TRBV28 and TRBJ1-6; TRBD1 is a possible D gene (5 bases). The V gene's germline CDR1 is MDHEN and CDR2 SYDVKM. The V end lost 5 bases, the J end lost 10 bases, and 9 bases lay between the germline ends. This CDR3 has 12 amino acids.